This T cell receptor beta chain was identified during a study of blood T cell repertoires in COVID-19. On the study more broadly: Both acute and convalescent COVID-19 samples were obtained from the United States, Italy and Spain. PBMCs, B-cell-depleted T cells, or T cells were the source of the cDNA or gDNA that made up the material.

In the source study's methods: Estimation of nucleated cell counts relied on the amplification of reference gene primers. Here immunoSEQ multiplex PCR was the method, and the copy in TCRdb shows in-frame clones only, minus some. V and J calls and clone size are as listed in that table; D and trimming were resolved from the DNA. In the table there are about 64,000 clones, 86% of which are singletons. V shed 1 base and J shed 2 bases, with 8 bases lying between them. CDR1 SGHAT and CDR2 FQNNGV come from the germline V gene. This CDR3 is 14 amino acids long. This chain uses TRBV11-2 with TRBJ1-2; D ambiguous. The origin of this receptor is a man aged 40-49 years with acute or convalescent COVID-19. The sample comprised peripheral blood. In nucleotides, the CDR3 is TGTGCCAGCAGCTTAGCGGTCACCAACTATGGCTACACCTTC. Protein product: CASSLAVTNYGYTF.